These 10 T cell receptor beta chains originate from one sample sequenced in a study (dated by TCRdb to 2013 to 2016). Tregs were isolated as CD4+CD25+CD127-/low cells. The library relied on 5' RACE. Instrument used: Illumina MiSeq. TCRdb redid the processing of the public reads, applying fastp at Q25 and MiXCR, and retained in-frame beta chains. Entries that share a CDR3 protein sequence are merged under the most common genes and DNA. The sample table shows approximately 50,000 distinct CDR3 sequences, and 20% to 25% are seen once. Clones ranked in the top ten supply about 2.9% of the sample. Sequenced: tumor-infiltrating Tregs sorted from the breast tumor. These receptors came from a female donor with breast cancer.

There are many counts of this clonotype. This chain links TRBV5-1 with TRBJ1-5; 7 bases line up with TRBD1. The V gene's germline CDR1 is SGHRS and CDR2 YFSETQ. With V trimmed by 5 bases and J by 4 bases, 9 bases remained unmatched. The CDR3 is made up of 15 amino acids. The CDR3, as DNA: TGCGCCAGCAGAACCGGGACAGCGGTAAATCAGCCCCAGCATTTT. As protein: CASRTGTAVNQPQHF.

The gene calls are TRBV5-4 and TRBJ2-1, with D possibly being TRBD2 (6 bases). Germline CDR1 SGHNT, CDR2 YYREEE (reference sequence). V lost 0 bases and J lost 6, with 13 bases in between. The CDR3 runs to 15 residues. In DNA, the CDR3 is TGTGCCAGCAGCTTGGTAGGAGGGTTTATCAATGAGCAGTTCTTC. Its translation: CASSLVGGFINEQFF.

Only a few counts were recorded for this clonotype. This chain joins TRBV7-2 and TRBJ2-2; 7 nucleotides agree with TRBD1. The CDR3 has 15 residues. The germline V gene encodes CDR1 SGHTA and CDR2 FQGNSA. The ends lost 5 bases at V and 2 bases at J; junction bases unmatched: 5. The CDR3 reads CASSLRTGNTGELFF. The CDR3 DNA reads TGTGCCAGCAGCCTGCGGACAGGAAACACCGGGGAGCTGTTTTTT.

The V gene is TRBV5-6, the J gene TRBJ2-7; 7 bases line up with TRBD1. The CDR3 runs to 14 residues. The ends lost 4 bases at V and 3 bases at J; junction bases unmatched: 7. Germline CDR1 is SGHDT and CDR2 is YYEEEE. The DNA for the CDR3 is TGTGCCAGCAGCGCCAGGGGGTGGGACTACGAGCAGTACTTC. Its translation: CASSARGWDYEQYF.

This clonotype has more than one count but fewer than ten. The chain is built from TRBV20-1 and TRBJ1-6; D is ambiguous. The CDR3 runs to 14 residues. In germline, CDR1 is DFQATT, CDR2 SNEGSKA (reference sequence). V was clipped by 3 bases and J by 5 bases, with 11 bases between them. DNA for the CDR3: TGCAGTGCTAGGGGTACTCGTCATAATTCACCCCTCCACTTT. It encodes CSARGTRHNSPLHF.

The chain couples TRBV5-1 to TRBJ2-1; 9 bases are shared with TRBD2. CDR3 length: 16 amino acids. The germline CDR1 and CDR2 sequences are SGHRS and YFSETQ. The J segment lost 4 bases and the V segment lost 4 bases, leaving 9 bases of the junction unmatched. CDR3 in DNA: TGCGCCAGCAGCCAGGGGCTAGCGGGGATATACAATGAGCAGTTCTTC. This encodes CASSQGLAGIYNEQFF. Full variable domain (rest looked up from reference TRBV5-1 and TRBJ2-1): KAGVTQTPRYLIKTRGQQVTLSCSPISGHRSVSWYQQTPGQGLQFLFEYFSETQRNKGNFPGRFSGRQFSNSRSEMNVSTLELGDSALYLCASSQGLAGIYNEQFFGPGTRLTVL.

This clonotype was seen a handful of times. The chain carries TRBV3-1 and TRBJ2-7; D remains unclear. V was shortened by 4 bases and J by 7 bases, with 20 bases between the two germline ends. The length of the CDR3 is 15 residues. Germline assignment: CDR1 LGHDT and CDR2 YNNKEL (reference sequence). The DNA for the CDR3 is TGTGCCAGCAGCCCGTCCCCGCCCGCCCTCTCGGAGCAGTACTTC. It translates to CASSPSPPALSEQYF.

With respect to this clonotype: In this CDR3 the conserved last residue, phenylalanine or tryptophan, is missing, so a read error is likely. V usage is TRBV6-5 and J usage is TRBJ1-5; weak D call: TRBD1 (5 bases). The ends were cut back, 6 bases at V and 9 bases at J, with 15 bases in the middle. The germline V gene has CDR1 MNHEY and CDR2 SVGAGI. This CDR3 has 13 residues. The CDR3 spells CASSWDGRRPQHS. Here the CDR3 DNA reads TGTGCCAGCAGCTGGGACGGGCGTCGGCCCCAGCATTCT.

This CDR3 is CASSQGLNSPLHF. CDR3 coding DNA: TGTGCCAGCAGCCAGGGGTTAAATTCACCCCTCCACTTT. V is TRBV5-5 and J is TRBJ1-6, with D maybe TRBD1 (6 bases). The V gene lost 4 bases and the J gene lost 7 bases, with 9 bases spanning the gap. CDR3 length equals 13 residues. Germline CDR1 and CDR2: SGHKS and YYEKEE (reference sequence).

Points on this clonotype: A much bigger clone sits one base away, suggesting this may be a read error. The gene calls are TRBV5-1 and TRBJ2-1; 7 positions match TRBD2. J gave up 8 bases and V 4 bases, and 9 bases lay outside the gene matches. Germline V gene data show CDR1 as SGHRS and CDR2 as YFSETQ. The CDR3 is made up of 14 amino acids. The CDR3 region has the DNA TGCGCCAGCAGCATGGGTTACAGCGGGGATGAGCAGTTCTTC. Protein: CASSMGYSGDEQFF.